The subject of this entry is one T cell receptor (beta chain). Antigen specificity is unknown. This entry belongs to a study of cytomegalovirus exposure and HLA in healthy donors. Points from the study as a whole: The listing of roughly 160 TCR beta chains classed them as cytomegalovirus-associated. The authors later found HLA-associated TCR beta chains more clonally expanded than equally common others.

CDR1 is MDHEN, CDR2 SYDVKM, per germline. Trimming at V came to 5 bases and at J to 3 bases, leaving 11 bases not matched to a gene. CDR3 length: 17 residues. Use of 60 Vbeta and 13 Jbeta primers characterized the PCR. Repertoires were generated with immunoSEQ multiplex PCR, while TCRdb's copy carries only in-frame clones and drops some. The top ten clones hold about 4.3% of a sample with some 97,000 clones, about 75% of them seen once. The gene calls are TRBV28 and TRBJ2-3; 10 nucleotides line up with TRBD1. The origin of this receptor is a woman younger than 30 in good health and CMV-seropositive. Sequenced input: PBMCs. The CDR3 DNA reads TGTGCCAGCAGTAAATGGACAGGGGGAATAGAGACAGATACGCAGTATTTT. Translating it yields CASSKWTGGIETDTQYF.